This T cell receptor beta chain was recorded in a study of T-cell memory formation after mild COVID-19. Study results and caveats: Confirmation was lacking for SARS-CoV-2 specificity of second-wave clones that peaked on day 37. Contracting clones localized mainly to CM and EM when CD4+ and mainly to EMRA when CD8+.

This clonotype occurred a few times. Its antigen is as yet unknown. The 5'RACE method, run with constant-segment primers, produced TCR alpha and TCR beta cDNA libraries (carrying sample barcodes and UMIs). TCRdb called the 5' RACE reads again in MiXCR, with one record for every CDR3 protein. The sample comprises hundreds of thousands of distinct CDR3 sequences, roughly 17% of which are singletons, and 8.1% rests with the top ten. This CDR3 has 13 amino acids. Trimming removed 5 bases at V and 4 bases at J, with 11 bases between. Looked up from germline, CDR1 is SGHNT and CDR2 is YENEEA. Sequenced input: PBMCs or a T cell subset sorted from them (not recorded which). This receptor was obtained from an adult woman who had mild COVID-19 (a few samples of this study predate the infection). Cell type and time point are not known. This rearrangement joins TRBV11-3 to TRBJ2-5, with D unresolved. The CDR3 DNA reads as TGTGCCAGCAGCCCCCAGCCGGGAGAGACCCAGTACTTC. It yields the protein CASSPQPGETQYF.